The 14 T cell receptor beta chains below come from one sample, sequenced in a study of shared clonotypes between healthy human individuals. Sequencing was performed with immunoSEQ multiplex PCR; in TCRdb, only in-frame clones are kept and a portion is missing. Among under 2,500,000 clones listed, 90% to 96% were seen once. Sequenced input: naive CD4+ T cells sorted from blood. Subset: CD45RA+ positively selected. All receptors come from a man in his late teens or twenties in good health.

This clone was counted once. The chain uses TRBV4-1 and TRBJ2-5, with D perhaps TRBD2 (6 bases). V was pared by 1 base and J by 6 bases, with 9 bases between. Germline CDR1 reads MGHRA; CDR2 reads YSYEKL. The CDR3 runs to 13 residues. Here the CDR3 reads CASSQVGRKTQYF. The CDR3 DNA reads TGCGCCAGCAGCCAAGTTGGGAGGAAGACCCAGTACTTC.

The chain combines TRBV5-4 with TRBJ2-7, with TRBD2 matching 9 bases. V lost 4 bases to trimming and J lost 6 bases; unmatched junction nucleotides: 14. The CDR3 is 16 residues long. Germline loops: CDR1 SGHNT, CDR2 YYREEE (reference sequence). DNA for the CDR3: TGTGCCAGCAGCCCTGGGGGGCTAGCGGGACCGGGCGAGCAGTACTTC. Translation: CASSPGGLAGPGEQYF.

The genes are TRBV7-9 and TRBJ2-7, with 10 bases identical to TRBD2. The CDR3 has 15 residues. V was clipped by 3 bases and J by 6 bases; unmatched bases: 8. CDR1 and CDR2 from the germline V gene are SEHNR and FQNEAQ (reference sequence). CDR3: CASSFGTSVITEQYF. In DNA, the CDR3 is TGTGCCAGCAGCTTCGGGACTAGCGTTATCACCGAGCAGTACTTC. Supplemented by reference TRBV7-9 and TRBJ2-7, the full variable domain reads DTGVSQNPRHKITKRGQNVTFRCDPISEHNRLYWYRQTLGQGPEFLTYFQNEAQLEKSRLLSDRFSAERPKGSFSTLEIQRTEQGDSAMYLCASSFGTSVITEQYFGPGTRLTVT.

This chain connects TRBV6-1 to TRBJ1-5, with 10 nucleotides matching TRBD1. Germline CDR1 MNHNS, CDR2 SASEGT. This CDR3 region has 15 residues. V lost 3 bases, J lost 6 bases, and 5 bases stayed unmatched. This chain's CDR3 is CASSEETGGGQPQHF. CDR3 nucleotide sequence: TGTGCCAGCAGTGAGGAGACAGGGGGCGGTCAGCCCCAGCATTTT.

The V gene is TRBV6-5, the J gene TRBJ2-2; 10 nucleotides line up with TRBD2. CDR3 size: 15 residues. Germline V gene sequence: CDR1 MNHEY, CDR2 SVGAGI. J was trimmed by 4 bases and V by 7 bases; bases with no gene match: 6. The CDR3 sequence is CASTQRGGRTGELFF. In DNA form, the CDR3 reads TGTGCCAGCACCCAGCGGGGGGGCCGCACCGGGGAGCTGTTTTTT.

The CDR3 spells CASSPPGQAGNTEAFF. Here the CDR3 DNA reads TGTGCCAGCTCACCACCTGGTCAGGCGGGAAACACTGAAGCTTTCTTT. The chain employs TRBV18 and TRBJ1-1; no clear D gene. The CDR3 consists of 16 residues. The germline gives CDR1 KGHSH, CDR2 LQKENI. Trimming took off 0 bases at V and 2 bases at J, with 13 bases between the two ends.

The chain joins TRBV15 to TRBJ2-7; 12 nucleotides agree with TRBD2. Germline V gene data show CDR1 as LNHNV and CDR2 as YYDKDF (reference sequence). The CDR3 spans 14 residues. Trimming removed 6 bases from V and 3 bases from J; junction bases left unmatched: 3. CDR3 DNA: TGTGCCACCAGGCCGACTAGCGGGAGCTACGAGCAGTACTTC. Translated, it gives CATRPTSGSYEQYF.

This chain joins TRBV30 and TRBJ2-7, with TRBD1 matching 9 bases. Germline lookup yields CDR1 GTSNPN and CDR2 SVGIG (reference sequence). CDR3 length equals 16 residues. V lost 2 bases to trimming and J lost 1 base; unmatched junction nucleotides: 9. The CDR3 here is CAWSSPGQGKSYEQYF. In nucleotides, the CDR3 is TGTGCCTGGAGTTCACCGGGACAGGGAAAGTCCTACGAGCAGTACTTC.

V is TRBV6-6 and J is TRBJ2-7; 8 bases agree with TRBD1. The J segment lost 1 base and the V segment lost 5 bases, leaving 7 bases of the junction unmatched. Germline loops: CDR1 MNHNY, CDR2 SVGAGI (reference sequence). The CDR3 consists of 15 residues. CDR3: CASSMDRVTSYEQYF. The DNA of the CDR3 is TGTGCCAGCAGTATGGACAGGGTAACATCCTACGAGCAGTACTTC.

The genes are TRBV30 and TRBJ1-4, with 7 bases fitting TRBD1. The CDR3 is 14 residues long. Germline CDR1 is GTSNPN and CDR2 is SVGIG (reference sequence). V trimming: 2 bases; J trimming: 8 bases; junction bases outside the gene matches: 8. CDR3 sequence: CAWSYRQGREKLFF. The CDR3 region has the DNA TGTGCCTGGAGTTACCGACAGGGAAGAGAAAAACTGTTTTTT.

V usage is TRBV18 and J usage is TRBJ1-1; D unclear. V was shortened by 3 bases and J by 1 base, with 9 bases between the two germline ends. Per germline, CDR1 KGHSH and CDR2 LQKENI. The CDR3 runs 14 residues. The CDR3 here is CASSPAIWNTEAFF. The CDR3 region has the DNA TGTGCCAGCTCACCGGCGATTTGGAACACTGAAGCTTTCTTT.

This chain connects TRBV6-6 to TRBJ1-1; TRBD1 matches 8 bases. CDR1 is MNHNY and CDR2 is SVGAGI in the germline V gene (reference sequence). The V and J ends lost 8 bases and 11 bases, in that order; junction bases with no gene match: 13. The CDR3 length is 13 residues. This CDR3 is CASSLTGQDFAFF. DNA of the CDR3: TGTGCCAGCTCTCTGACGGGACAGGACTTCGCTTTCTTT.

This rearrangement joins TRBV6-5 to TRBJ1-2; weak D call: TRBD1 (5 bases). The V gene's germline CDR1 is MNHEY and CDR2 SVGAGI. Trimming stripped 7 bases from V and 1 base from J, with 13 bases between. The CDR3 consists of 14 residues. The CDR3 DNA reads as TGTGCCAGCACGCCCTGGGGGAATAACTATGGCTACACCTTC. Translated: CASTPWGNNYGYTF.

The rearrangement joins TRBV5-1 to TRBJ1-1, with D perhaps matching TRBD1 (5 bases). Germline V gene lookup returns CDR1 SGHRS and CDR2 YFSETQ. V dropped 5 bases and J dropped 6 bases, with 14 bases sitting between them. The CDR3 runs to 13 residues. This chain's CDR3 is CASRYSWGAEAFF. Here the CDR3 DNA reads TGCGCCAGCAGATATTCTTGGGGCGCTGAAGCTTTCTTT.